This T cell receptor (beta chain) was obtained from a study of cytomegalovirus exposure and HLA in healthy donors. This clone was observed once. Antigen unknown. The CDR3 consists of 17 residues. Primers: 60 Vbeta forward and 13 Jbeta reverse. The assay was immunoSEQ multiplex PCR, and TCRdb's table has in-frame clones only and misses some. In the table there are about 130,000 clones, 65% to 90% of which are singletons. Broader study findings: The productive fraction for most TCR beta V segments was about 90% or about 30% in an earlier analysis. Researchers catalogued approximately 160 TCR beta chains as cytomegalovirus-associated. There were reportedly fewer N-insertions in an Asian-associated ancestry cluster than the roughly 670-donor mean, in a later analysis. Researchers reported from a later analysis that most CMV-associated TCR beta chains appeared HLA-restricted.

Sequencing was done on a sample of PBMCs. J is TRBJ2-5 and V is TRBV21-1; TRBD1, as called in the table, went unchecked against the DNA. The DNA matches TRBJ2-7 better at its end, which makes the J call doubtful. TRBV21-1 is deemed a pseudogene. This clonotype was sampled from a girl between 2 and 10 years old in good health and CMV-seronegative. CDR3: CASSKRRGRHFLYEQYF. In DNA form, the CDR3 reads TGTGCCAGCAGCAAAAGACGTGGCAGGCACTTTCTCTACGAGCAGTACTTC.